This is a list of T cell receptor beta chains from one sample in a study of T cell repertoires in cytomegalovirus infection. No antigen has been assigned to these receptors. Each CDR3 protein gets one entry after TCRdb re-called the reads with MiXCR. The top ten clones hold 10% to 15% of a sample with about 310,000 distinct CDR3 sequences, about 25% of them seen once. Sequenced here: cultured PBMCs, sampled from culture after CMV antigen stimulation. These receptor sequences come from a human donor in good health (CMV status not recorded). Some clones in this sample may be carry-over from other donors' samples. Each CDR3 is given with its conserved first and last residue. The D gene is left open where the match is weak. Not every row has a clone size; where given, it reads once, few, many or a size class.

cdr3_aa cdr3_nt v_call clone_size j_call d_call
CASSEGLAGVSNEQFF TGTGCCAGCAGTGAAGGGCTAGCGGGAGTAAGCAATGAGCAGTTCTTC TRBV2 . TRBJ2-1 TRBD2
CASSLERRLVTNTGELFF TGTGCCAGCAGCTTAGAGCGGAGACTGGTTACGAACACCGGGGAGCTGTTTTTT TRBV11-2 many TRBJ2-2 .
CASSPHPRNTDTQYF TGTGCCAGCAGCCCCCACCCGAGGAACACAGATACGCAGTATTTT TRBV7-3 few TRBJ2-3 .
CASSQKHANTGELFF TGTGCCAGCAGCCAGAAACACGCGAACACCGGGGAGCTGTTTTTT TRBV7-2 . TRBJ2-2 .
CASSSGRAYSGANVLTF TGTGCCAGTAGTAGCGGGAGGGCCTACTCTGGGGCCAACGTCCTGACTTTC TRBV19 few TRBJ2-6 TRBD2
CSASISGLTDTQYF TGCAGTGCTTCCATTAGCGGGCTTACAGATACGCAGTATTTT TRBV20-1 few TRBJ2-3 TRBD2
CASSGRFEPQHF TGTGCCAGTAGTGGACGGTTTGAGCCCCAGCATTTT TRBV19 many TRBJ1-5 .
CSVEEAAGSPLHF TGCAGCGTTGAAGAAGCAGCTGGGTCACCCCTCCACTTT TRBV29-1 few TRBJ1-6 .
CAWATGPWEETQYF TGTGCCTGGGCTACAGGGCCCTGGGAAGAGACCCAGTACTTC TRBV30 . TRBJ2-5 .
CAISGGGAYQPQHF TGTGCCATCAGTGGGGGGGGGGCGTATCAGCCCCAGCATTTT TRBV10-3 . TRBJ1-5 .
CASNPRGQPEGAFF TGTGCCAGCAACCCTCGAGGACAGCCCGAGGGCGCTTTCTTT TRBV28 few TRBJ1-1 .
CASSLGRGAATTDTQYF TGTGCCAGCAGCTTAGGAAGGGGCGCAGCCACGACAGATACGCAGTATTTT TRBV7-2 many TRBJ2-3 .
CASSTTRYNEQFF TGTGCCAGTAGTACGACAAGATACAATGAGCAGTTCTTC TRBV19 . TRBJ2-1 .
CASSLRMQETQYF TGTGCCAGCAGCTTACGGATGCAAGAGACCCAGTACTTC TRBV7-8 few TRBJ2-5 .
CASSWDYRGQDYGYTF TGTGCCAGCAGTTGGGATTACAGGGGGCAAGACTATGGCTACACCTTC TRBV28 . TRBJ1-2 TRBD1
CATSQGGGETQYF TGTGCCACCAGCCAAGGGGGCGGGGAGACCCAGTACTTC TRBV12-3/TRBV12-4 few TRBJ2-5 TRBD1
CASSLGIGVGAQHF TGTGCCAGCAGCTTAGGTATAGGGGTAGGCGCCCAGCATTTT TRBV7-2 many TRBJ1-5 .
CASDGGTQTQYF TGTGCCAGCGATGGGGGCACGCAGACCCAGTACTTC TRBV6-2/TRBV6-3 . TRBJ2-5 .
CASRATGGGQPQHF TGTGCCAGCAGAGCGACAGGGGGAGGCCAGCCCCAGCATTTT TRBV6-5 . TRBJ1-5 TRBD1
CASSLDQTARGYTF TGTGCCAGCAGCTTAGATCAAACGGCCAGGGGCTACACCTTC TRBV7-2 many TRBJ1-2 .
CASSPGGRAGNTIYF TGTGCCAGCAGCCCGGGGGGCAGGGCTGGAAACACCATATATTTT TRBV9 . TRBJ1-3 .
CASSSRGGEQYF TGTGCCAGCAGCTCCAGGGGTGGCGAGCAGTACTTC TRBV7-2 few TRBJ2-7 .
CASRPDRSGGYTF TGTGCCAGCAGACCCGACAGGTCAGGGGGCTACACCTTC TRBV7-2 many TRBJ1-2 .
CASSPGTGTDTQYF TGTGCCAGCAGCCCCGGGACAGGGACAGATACGCAGTATTTT TRBV13 medium-sized TRBJ2-3 TRBD1
CASSSAGYSTDTQYF TGTGCCAGCAGTTCCGCGGGGTATAGCACAGATACGCAGTATTTT TRBV12-3/TRBV12-4 many TRBJ2-3 .
CASSLAGRLETQYF TGTGCCAGCAGCCTCGCCGGTCGTCTTGAGACCCAGTACTTC TRBV7-2 many TRBJ2-5 .
CAWRTGHENEKLFF TGTGCCTGGAGGACAGGGCATGAGAATGAAAAACTGTTTTTT TRBV30 . TRBJ1-4 TRBD1
CASNIESGTGGTEAFF TGTGCCAGCAACATTGAGTCCGGGACAGGGGGCACTGAAGCTTTCTTT TRBV6-2/TRBV6-3 few TRBJ1-1 TRBD1
CASTDTGVTEAFF TGTGCCAGCACCGACACAGGGGTCACTGAAGCTTTCTTT TRBV6-2/TRBV6-3 few TRBJ1-1 TRBD1
CASSDGKYTEAFF TGTGCCAGCAGTGATGGGAAGTACACTGAAGCTTTCTTT TRBV25-1 . TRBJ1-1 .
CASSFRTSADTQYF TGTGCCAGCAGCTTCCGGACTAGCGCAGATACGCAGTATTTT TRBV7-2 . TRBJ2-3 TRBD2
CASSQDEQSVNYGYTF TGCGCCAGCAGCCAAGATGAACAGAGCGTTAACTATGGCTACACCTTC TRBV4-3 few TRBJ1-2 .
CASSSPGGLGGTEAFF TGTGCCAGCAGCTCCCCCGGGGGTTTGGGAGGCACTGAAGCTTTCTTT TRBV7-6 . TRBJ1-1 .
CAISERTGGGNTIYF TGTGCCATCAGTGAGCGGACGGGAGGTGGAAACACCATATATTTT TRBV10-3 . TRBJ1-3 .
CASSLESITTTEAFF TGTGCCAGCAGTTTAGAATCCATAACAACGACTGAAGCTTTCTTT TRBV12-3/TRBV12-4 . TRBJ1-1 .
CASSSAGSPTDTQYF TGTGCCAGCAGCTCCGCGGGGAGTCCCACAGATACGCAGTATTTT TRBV6-1 . TRBJ2-3 .
CASSPPRGAGVRETQYF TGTGCCAGCAGCCCCCCCCGCGGAGCGGGAGTAAGGGAGACCCAGTACTTC TRBV11-3 . TRBJ2-5 TRBD2
CATSREPGTAQETQYF TGTGCCACCAGCAGAGAGCCTGGGACAGCCCAAGAGACCCAGTACTTC TRBV15 . TRBJ2-5 TRBD1
CASSTRLGSPQNTEAFF TGTGCCAGTAGTACCAGATTGGGATCCCCACAGAACACTGAAGCTTTCTTT TRBV19 . TRBJ1-1 .
CSAREVGQGAFGGTQYF TGCAGTGCTAGAGAAGTTGGGCAGGGGGCTTTCGGTGGGACCCAGTACTTC TRBV20-1 few TRBJ2-5 TRBD1
CASTRTGGVDTQYF TGTGCCAGCACCAGGACAGGGGGCGTAGATACGCAGTATTTT TRBV28 few TRBJ2-3 TRBD1
CASSYQAGLAVNEQFF TGTGCCAGCAGTTATCAGGCGGGACTAGCGGTCAATGAGCAGTTCTTC TRBV7-2 . TRBJ2-1 TRBD2
CASSLFTGGSTEAFF TGCGCCAGCAGCTTGTTCACAGGGGGGTCCACTGAAGCTTTCTTT TRBV5-1 . TRBJ1-1 TRBD1
CAWGDRDLQFF TGTGCCTGGGGGGACCGGGACTTACAGTTCTTC TRBV30 . TRBJ2-1 .
CASSSYQSSYNEQFF TGTGCCAGCAGCTCCTACCAAAGCTCCTACAATGAGCAGTTCTTC TRBV7-2 . TRBJ2-1 .
CASSELAGSNTEAFF TGTGCCAGCAGTGAATTAGCGGGATCGAACACTGAAGCTTTCTTT TRBV6-1 . TRBJ1-1 .
CASSQDDRARGNIQYF TGCGCCAGCAGCCAAGATGACAGGGCGAGAGGGAACATTCAGTACTTC TRBV4-1 few TRBJ2-4 TRBD1
CASARDSLNTEAFF TGCGCCAGCGCCCGGGACAGTCTGAACACTGAAGCTTTCTTT TRBV5-1 . TRBJ1-1 TRBD1
CSALAGPSYEQYF TGCAGTGCTTTAGCGGGACCTTCCTACGAGCAGTACTTC TRBV20-1 . TRBJ2-7 TRBD2
CASSSGTSGRKGFF TGTGCCAGCAGCTCCGGGACTAGCGGGAGAAAGGGGTTCTTC TRBV7-8 many TRBJ2-1 TRBD2
CSAREGASGRYEQYF TGCAGTGCTAGAGAAGGCGCTAGCGGGAGGTACGAGCAGTACTTC TRBV20-1 . TRBJ2-7 TRBD2
CASSSGTRALNEQFF TGTGCCAGCAGTTCCGGGACTAGAGCCCTCAATGAGCAGTTCTTC TRBV12-3/TRBV12-4 . TRBJ2-1 TRBD2
CSARDVGFQETQYF TGCAGTGCTAGAGATGTAGGATTCCAAGAGACCCAGTACTTC TRBV20-1 . TRBJ2-5 .
CASSREYSQETQYF TGTGCCAGCAGCCGGGAATATTCCCAAGAGACCCAGTACTTC TRBV14 . TRBJ2-5 .
CASSLKTWDASSTF TGTGCCAGCAGCTTAAAAACTTGGGACGCATCGTCTACCTTC TRBV7-2 few TRBJ1-2 .